The T cell receptor beta chain described here comes from a study of blood T cell repertoires in COVID-19. Whole-study context: Samples representing acute and convalescent COVID-19 were sourced from the United States, Italy and Spain.

Germline V lookup: CDR1 SGHTS, CDR2 YDEGEE. This CDR3 has 16 residues. The V and J ends lost 0 bases and 7 bases respectively, with 14 bases between them. Only in-frame clones appear in the TCRdb table, and some are missing; sequencing was by immunoSEQ multiplex PCR. The sample records around 51,000 clones, approximately 90% being singletons. V usage is TRBV5-8 and J usage is TRBJ1-6, with D unresolved. The receptor was derived from a man aged 65-85 years with acute or convalescent COVID-19. The sample comprised peripheral blood. The CDR3 reads CASSLGWSFGNSPLHF. CDR3 bases: TGTGCCAGCAGCTTGGGATGGAGCTTTGGGAATTCACCCCTCCACTTT.